This TCR beta chain is from a study of cytomegalovirus exposure and HLA in healthy donors. Study background: Genotyping showed around 81% of roughly 400 donors falling in the Caucasian-associated ancestry cluster.

The CDR3 is made up of 16 amino acids. Germline V CDR1 and CDR2: GTSNPN, SVGIG (reference sequence). V was clipped by 4 bases and J by 4 bases; unmatched bases: 11. The PCR employed 60 Vbeta primers together with 13 Jbeta primers. Generated by immunoSEQ multiplex PCR, the TCRdb table keeps only in-frame clones and is missing some. Here the sample spans about 260,000 clones, 70% to 90% being singletons. The sample comprised PBMCs. V gene TRBV30 combines with J gene TRBJ2-1, with 9 bases matching TRBD2. This TCR was recovered from a woman in her 40s in good health and CMV-seropositive. CDR3 sequence: CAWKGEGTSRYNEQFF. DNA for the CDR3: TGTGCCTGGAAAGGAGAGGGGACTAGCCGATACAATGAGCAGTTCTTC. Full variable domain (outside the CDR3, taken from reference TRBV30 and TRBJ2-1): SQTIHQWPATLVQPVGSPLSLECTVEGTSNPNLYWYRQAAGRGLQLLFYSVGIGQISSEVPQNLSASRPQDRQFILSSKKLLLSDSGFYLCAWKGEGTSRYNEQFFGPGTRLTVL.